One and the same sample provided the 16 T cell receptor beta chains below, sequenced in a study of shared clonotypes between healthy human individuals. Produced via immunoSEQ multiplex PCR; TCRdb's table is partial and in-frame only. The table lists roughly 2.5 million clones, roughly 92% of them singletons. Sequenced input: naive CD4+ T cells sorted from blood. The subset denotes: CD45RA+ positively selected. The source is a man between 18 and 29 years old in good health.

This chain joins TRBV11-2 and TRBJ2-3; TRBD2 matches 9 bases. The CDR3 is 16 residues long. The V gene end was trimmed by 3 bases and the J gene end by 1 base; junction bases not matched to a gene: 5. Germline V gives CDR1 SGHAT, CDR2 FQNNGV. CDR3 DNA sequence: TGTGCCAGCAGCTTGCGGGGGGGCCAGGGCACAGATACGCAGTATTTT. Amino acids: CASSLRGGQGTDTQYF.

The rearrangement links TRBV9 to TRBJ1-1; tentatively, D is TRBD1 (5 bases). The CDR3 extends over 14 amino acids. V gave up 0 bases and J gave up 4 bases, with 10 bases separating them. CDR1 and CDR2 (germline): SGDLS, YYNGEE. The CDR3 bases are TGTGCCAGCAGCGTAGGAGGGGTGGGCACTGAAGCTTTCTTT. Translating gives CASSVGGVGTEAFF. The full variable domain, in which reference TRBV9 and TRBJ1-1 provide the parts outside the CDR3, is DSGVTQTPKHLITATGQRVTLRCSPRSGDLSVYWYQQSLDQGLQFLIQYYNGEERAKGNILERFSAQQFPDLHSELNLSSLELGDSALYFCASSVGGVGTEAFFGQGTRLTVV.

CDR3 residues: CASSPPGSPNSPLHF. DNA of the CDR3: TGTGCCAGCTCACCACCGGGCAGTCCTAATTCACCCCTCCACTTT. This chain connects TRBV18 to TRBJ1-6; D unclear. Germline assignment: CDR1 KGHSH and CDR2 LQKENI. V was cut by 0 bases and J by 6 bases, with 9 bases left in between. CDR3 size: 15 residues. The full variable domain, its missing parts supplied by reference TRBV18 and TRBJ1-6, is NAGVMQNPRHLVRRRGQEARLRCSPMKGHSHVYWYRQLPEEGLKFMVYLQKENIIDESGMPKERFSAEFPKEGPSILRIQQVVRGDSAAYFCASSPPGSPNSPLHFGNGTRLTVT.

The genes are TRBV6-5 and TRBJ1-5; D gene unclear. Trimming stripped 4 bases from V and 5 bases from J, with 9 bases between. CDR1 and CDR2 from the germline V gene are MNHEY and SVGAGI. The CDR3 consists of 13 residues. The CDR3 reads CASSWGFDQPQHF. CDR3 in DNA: TGTGCCAGCAGTTGGGGATTCGATCAGCCCCAGCATTTT.

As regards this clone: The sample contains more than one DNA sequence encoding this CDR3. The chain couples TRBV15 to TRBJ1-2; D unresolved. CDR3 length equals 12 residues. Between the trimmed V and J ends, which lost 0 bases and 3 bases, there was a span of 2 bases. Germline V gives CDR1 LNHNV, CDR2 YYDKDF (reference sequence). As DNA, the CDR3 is TGTGCCACCAGCAGAGACGACTATGGCTACACCTTC. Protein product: CATSRDDYGYTF.

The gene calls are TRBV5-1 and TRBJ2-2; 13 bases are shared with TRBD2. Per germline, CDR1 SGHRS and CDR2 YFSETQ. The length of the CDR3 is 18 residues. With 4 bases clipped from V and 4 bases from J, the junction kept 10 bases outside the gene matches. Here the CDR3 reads CASSPRTSGRQGTGELFF. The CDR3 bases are TGCGCCAGCAGCCCCCGGACTAGCGGGAGACAGGGCACCGGGGAGCTGTTTTTT.

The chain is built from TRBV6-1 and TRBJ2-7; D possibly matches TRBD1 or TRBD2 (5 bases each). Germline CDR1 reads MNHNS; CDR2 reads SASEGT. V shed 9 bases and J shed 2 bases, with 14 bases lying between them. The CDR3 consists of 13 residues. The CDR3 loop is CASSGTGPYEQYF. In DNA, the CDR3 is TGTGCCAGTTCCGGGACCGGCCCCTACGAGCAGTACTTC.

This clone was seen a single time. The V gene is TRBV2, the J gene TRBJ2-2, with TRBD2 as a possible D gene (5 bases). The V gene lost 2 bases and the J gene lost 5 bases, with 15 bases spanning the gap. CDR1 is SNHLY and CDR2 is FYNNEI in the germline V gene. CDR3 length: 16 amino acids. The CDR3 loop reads CASSERSGSWTGELFF. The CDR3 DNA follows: TGTGCCAGCAGTGAACGGTCGGGATCCTGGACCGGGGAGCTGTTTTTT.

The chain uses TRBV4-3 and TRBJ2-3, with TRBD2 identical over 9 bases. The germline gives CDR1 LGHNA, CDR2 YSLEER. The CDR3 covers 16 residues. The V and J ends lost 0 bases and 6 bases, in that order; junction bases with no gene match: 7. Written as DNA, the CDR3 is TGCGCCAGCAGCCAAGACAGTAGCCTAGCGGGGGATACGCAGTATTTT. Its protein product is CASSQDSSLAGDTQYF.

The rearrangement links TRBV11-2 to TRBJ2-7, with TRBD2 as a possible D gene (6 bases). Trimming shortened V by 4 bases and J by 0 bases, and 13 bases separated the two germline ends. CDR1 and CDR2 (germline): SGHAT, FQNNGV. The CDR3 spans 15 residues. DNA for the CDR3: TGTGCCAGCAGCTCATGGTCGGGGGACTCCTACGAGCAGTACTTC. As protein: CASSSWSGDSYEQYF.

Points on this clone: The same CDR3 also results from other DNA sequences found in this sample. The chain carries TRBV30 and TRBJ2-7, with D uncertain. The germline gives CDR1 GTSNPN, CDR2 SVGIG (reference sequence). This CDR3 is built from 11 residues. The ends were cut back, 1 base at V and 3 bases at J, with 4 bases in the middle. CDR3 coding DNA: TGTGCCTGGAGTGGAAGCTACGAGCAGTACTTC. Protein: CAWSGSYEQYF.

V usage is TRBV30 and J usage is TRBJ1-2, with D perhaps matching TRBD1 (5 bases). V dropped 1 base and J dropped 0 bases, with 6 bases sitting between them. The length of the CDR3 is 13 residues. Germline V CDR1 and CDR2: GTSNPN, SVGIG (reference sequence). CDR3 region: CAWSAGPNYGYTF. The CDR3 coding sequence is TGTGCCTGGAGTGCGGGGCCTAACTATGGCTACACCTTC.

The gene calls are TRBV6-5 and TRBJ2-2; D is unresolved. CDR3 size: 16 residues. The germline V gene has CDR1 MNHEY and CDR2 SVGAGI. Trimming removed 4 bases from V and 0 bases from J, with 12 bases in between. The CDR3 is CASSWSLKANTGELFF. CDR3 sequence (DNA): TGTGCCAGCAGTTGGTCCCTCAAGGCGAACACCGGGGAGCTGTTTTTT.

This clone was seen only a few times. The CDR3 here is CASSSTQGWTEAFF. The CDR3 DNA reads as TGTGCCAGCAGCTCCACACAGGGGTGGACTGAAGCTTTCTTT. The chain uses TRBV11-2 and TRBJ1-1; 7 nucleotides line up with TRBD1. CDR1 is SGHAT and CDR2 is FQNNGV in the germline V gene. Germline trimming cut 4 bases from V and 5 bases from J; bases unmatched to any gene: 7. The CDR3 covers 14 residues.

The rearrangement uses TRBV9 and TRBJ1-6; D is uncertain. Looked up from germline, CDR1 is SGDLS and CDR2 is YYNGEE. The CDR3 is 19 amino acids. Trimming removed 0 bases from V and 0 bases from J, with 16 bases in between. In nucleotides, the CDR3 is TGTGCCAGCAGCGTAGGAGACCCAAGGCACCTCTCCTATAATTCACCCCTCCACTTT. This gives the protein CASSVGDPRHLSYNSPLHF.

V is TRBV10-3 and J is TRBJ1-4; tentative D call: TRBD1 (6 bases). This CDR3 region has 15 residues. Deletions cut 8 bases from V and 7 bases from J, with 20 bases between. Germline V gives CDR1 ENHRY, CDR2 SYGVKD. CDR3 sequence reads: CAIRPGGGETEKLFF. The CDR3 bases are TGTGCCATCCGCCCTGGGGGGGGCGAAACTGAAAAACTGTTTTTT.